This T cell receptor beta chain was sequenced during a study of blood T cell repertoires in COVID-19. Study-wide context: Sites in the United States, Italy and Spain provided acute and convalescent COVID-19 samples.

TCRdb keeps only in-frame clones here, not all; method: immunoSEQ multiplex PCR. The data show fewer than 200,000 clones, approximately 80% seen once. The CDR3 is 12 residues long. V was trimmed by 1 base and J by 14 bases, leaving 9 bases between them. Germline lookup yields CDR1 SEHNR and CDR2 FQNEAQ (reference sequence). This clone was seen a few times. This clonotype was obtained from a woman aged 45-59 years who had recovered from COVID-19. This rearrangement joins TRBV7-9 to TRBJ1-6; perhaps TRBD1 as D (6 bases). The sequenced material came from PBMCs or T cells enriched from blood (not recorded which). The CDR3, as DNA: TGTGCCAGCAGCTTAGAACAGGGAACCCTCCACTTT. Its protein is CASSLEQGTLHF.